This T cell receptor (beta chain) came from a study of blood T cells in healthy people across ages. CDR3 size: 15 residues. Trimming pared 0 bases from V and 3 bases from J, leaving 11 bases between. Germline assignment: CDR1 SGHDN and CDR2 FVKESK. It was with a sample-barcoded 5' primer and a J-beta primer mix that a second PCR of about 6 to 12 cycles was run. TCRdb independently ran MiXCR on the 5' RACE reads; one entry per CDR3 protein. The sample lists around 1,600,000 distinct CDR3 sequences, 35% to 45% occurring once. The sequenced material came from blood. The rearrangement joins TRBV14 to TRBJ1-1; D possibly corresponds to TRBD1 (6 bases). This clonotype was obtained from a woman between 18 and 29 years old in good health. The CDR3 DNA reads as TGTGCCAGCAGCCAAGATCTCCAGGGGTACACTGAAGCTTTCTTT. It yields the protein CASSQDLQGYTEAFF.